The present entry profiles one TCR beta chain with its context. This record belongs to a study of cytomegalovirus exposure and HLA in healthy donors. Generated by immunoSEQ multiplex PCR, the TCRdb table keeps only in-frame clones and is missing some. The table shows some 150,000 clones, with less than 90% occurring only once. CDR1 and CDR2 from the germline V gene are MNHEY and SVGAGI. Trimming removed 7 bases at V and 3 bases at J, with 19 bases between. CDR3 length: 15 residues. The source is a man in his late teens or twenties in good health and CMV-seropositive. The sample was PBMCs. The J gene is TRBJ2-7, the V gene TRBV6-5; TRBD1 might be the D (6 bases). For the CDR3, the DNA is TGTGCCAGCACCTATACACAGGGTTCTTTCTACGAGCAGTACTTC. Encoded protein: CASTYTQGSFYEQYF.